These 32 T cell receptor beta chains share one sample of origin, sequenced in a study of identical twins. TCRdb independently ran MiXCR on the 5' RACE reads; one entry per CDR3 protein. The table shows about 340,000 distinct CDR3 sequences, with 8.5% to 10% occurring only once. What was sequenced was naive T cells sorted from blood. Every receptor here comes from a woman in her forties or fifties in good health.

This sequence joins TRBV5-1 and TRBJ2-2; D may be TRBD1 or TRBD2 (5 bases each). V lost 0 bases to trimming and J lost 4 bases, with 7 bases between them. The CDR3 has 14 residues. Germline V gene sequence: CDR1 SGHRS, CDR2 YFSETQ. The CDR3 sequence is CASSLEGTTGELFF. The CDR3 bases are TGCGCCAGCAGCTTGGAGGGGACCACCGGGGAGCTGTTTTTT.

This clonotype was seen only a few times. This rearrangement joins TRBV24-1 to TRBJ2-3, with TRBD1 matching 9 bases. Germline values: CDR1 KGHDR, CDR2 SFDVKD. V trimming: 3 bases; J trimming: 0 bases; junction bases outside the gene matches: 9. CDR3 length: 18 residues. CDR3 in amino acids: CATSDPVGQGRSTDTQYF. CDR3 nucleotide sequence: TGTGCCACCAGTGATCCGGTGGGACAGGGACGAAGCACAGATACGCAGTATTTT.

The rearrangement uses TRBV12-3 or TRBV12-4 and TRBJ1-3; no definite D call. The V end lost 6 bases, the J end lost 8 bases, and 14 bases lay between the germline ends. The CDR3 loop spans 13 amino acids. CDR3 amino acids: CASSLLGRDTIYF. In nucleotides, the CDR3 is TGTGCCAGCAGCTTGCTTGGTCGGGACACCATATATTTT.

This clonotype was detected ten times or more. The chain employs TRBV10-3 and TRBJ2-3; D remains unclear. V lost 5 bases to trimming and J lost 0 bases, with 3 bases between them. Germline V CDR1 and CDR2: ENHRY, SYGVKD. This CDR3 region has 12 residues. This chain's CDR3 is CAISWSTDTQYF. The CDR3, as DNA: TGTGCCATCAGTTGGAGCACAGATACGCAGTATTTT.

This chain joins TRBV29-1 and TRBJ2-3, with D possibly TRBD1 on 5 matching bases. The germline V gene has CDR1 SQVTM and CDR2 ANQGSEA. V dropped 5 bases and J dropped 4 bases, with 10 bases sitting between them. The CDR3 covers 12 residues. Here the CDR3 reads CSVIRVSDTQYF. The CDR3 nucleotides are TGCAGCGTTATCAGGGTCTCAGATACGCAGTATTTT.

The genes are TRBV7-6 and TRBJ2-5, with a weak D call TRBD2 (6 bases). V shed 5 bases and J shed 3 bases, with 25 bases lying between them. The V gene's germline CDR1 is SGHVS and CDR2 FNYEAQ. The CDR3 sequence is 18 residues long. In nucleotides, the CDR3 is TGTGCCAGCAGCCCTAGAGACGGGGGAAATAAGGTTGAAGAGACCCAGTACTTC. This gives the protein CASSPRDGGNKVEETQYF. The variable domain in full, with the rest retrieved from reference TRBV7-6 and TRBJ2-5, is GAGVSQSPRYKVTKRGQDVALRCDPISGHVSLYWYRQALGQGPEFLTYFNYEAQQDKSGLPNDRFSAERPEGSISTLTIQRTEQRDSAMYRCASSPRDGGNKVEETQYFGPGTRLLVL.

This chain links TRBV5-1 with TRBJ2-2, with TRBD1 matching over 7 bases. Per germline, CDR1 SGHRS and CDR2 YFSETQ. Unmatched junction bases numbered 13, after V lost 4 bases and J lost 7 bases. The CDR3 runs to 16 residues. CDR3 residues: CASSPETMTGFGELFF. DNA of the CDR3: TGCGCCAGCAGCCCCGAAACCATGACAGGGTTCGGGGAGCTGTTTTTT.

The chain links TRBV11-1 to TRBJ2-7; D is perhaps TRBD1 (6 bases). CDR3 length equals 13 residues. Germline CDR1 is SGHAT and CDR2 is FQDESV (reference sequence). V was shortened by 3 bases and J by 2 bases, with 8 bases between the two germline ends. The CDR3 loop is CASSFRDTYEQYF. In nucleotides, the CDR3 is TGTGCCAGCAGCTTCAGGGACACCTACGAGCAGTACTTC.

Many counts were recorded for this clonotype. The chain uses TRBV3-1 and TRBJ2-1, with D unclear. Germline CDR1 reads LGHDT; CDR2 reads YNNKEL (reference sequence). This CDR3 contains 13 residues. V gave up 0 bases and J gave up 13 bases, with 13 bases separating them. The chain's CDR3 is CASSQDLEDHQFF. The CDR3 nucleotides are TGTGCCAGCAGCCAAGATCTAGAGGACCACCAGTTCTTC.

The rearrangement joins TRBV4-2 to TRBJ2-7, with no clear D. Trimming removed 4 bases from V and 6 bases from J, with 13 bases in between. The CDR3 has 13 residues. The germline V gene has CDR1 LGHNA and CDR2 YNFKEQ. CDR3 nucleotide sequence: TGTGCCAGCAGCCCTTTCACGTCGGGCGAGCAGTACTTC. This encodes CASSPFTSGEQYF.

This clonotype was seen ten or more times. This sequence joins TRBV9 and TRBJ2-2; 9 nucleotides line up with TRBD2. This CDR3 has 16 residues. Per germline, CDR1 SGDLS and CDR2 YYNGEE. Unmatched junction bases numbered 5, after V lost 0 bases and J lost 5 bases. The CDR3 nucleotides read TGTGCCAGCAGCGTAGCGGCGGGAGGGGGAACCGGGGAGCTGTTTTTT. This sequence encodes CASSVAAGGGTGELFF.

V and J are TRBV5-8 and TRBJ2-1, with 9 bases aligning to TRBD2. V trimming: 7 bases; J trimming: 0 bases; junction bases outside the gene matches: 14. This CDR3 is 18 amino acids long. CDR1 SGHTS and CDR2 YDEGEE come from the germline V gene. The CDR3 region has the DNA TGTGCCAGCTCCCTCGGGACTAGCAAAGAGAGCTCCTACAATGAGCAGTTCTTC. This translates into CASSLGTSKESSYNEQFF. The full variable domain, with the rest looked up from reference TRBV5-8 and TRBJ2-1, is EAGVTQSPTHLIKTRGQQATLRCSPISGHTSVYWYQQALGLGLQFLLWYDEGEERNRGNFPPRFSGRQFPNYSSELNVNALELEDSALYLCASSLGTSKESSYNEQFFGPGTRLTVL.

A few counts support this clonotype. The chain has TRBV5-1 and TRBJ2-1; 10 bases map to TRBD1. The CDR3 length is 20 residues. Looked up from germline, CDR1 is SGHRS and CDR2 is YFSETQ. Trimming cost V 3 bases and J 1 base; bases outside gene matches: 16. The CDR3 DNA reads TGCGCCAGCAGCTCCCTGAGACAGGGGGCTGGGTCAGGTTCCTACAATGAGCAGTTCTTC. It encodes CASSSLRQGAGSGSYNEQFF.

This clonotype was seen ten or more times. The gene calls are TRBV5-6 and TRBJ2-1; TRBD1 aligns across 8 bases. The CDR3 runs to 16 residues. The ends lost 6 bases at V and 5 bases at J; junction bases unmatched: 13. The V gene's germline CDR1 is SGHDT and CDR2 YYEEEE. This chain's CDR3 is CASTPWPDRVDNEQFF. The CDR3 DNA sequence: TGTGCCAGCACCCCCTGGCCGGACAGGGTCGACAATGAGCAGTTCTTC.

This clonotype has at least ten counts. The rearrangement uses TRBV7-9 and TRBJ2-2; 8 nucleotides align to TRBD1. J gave up 4 bases and V 5 bases, and 12 bases lay outside the gene matches. Germline loops: CDR1 SEHNR, CDR2 FQNEAQ (reference sequence). There are 17 residues in the CDR3. The CDR3 loop reads CASSPSDRADPTGELFF. CDR3 bases: TGTGCCAGCAGCCCCTCGGACAGGGCCGATCCCACCGGGGAGCTGTTTTTT.

The V and J genes are TRBV12-3 or TRBV12-4 and TRBJ1-1, with D tentatively TRBD1 (6 bases). The V and J ends lost 8 bases and 4 bases respectively, with 17 bases between them. The CDR3 runs to 14 residues. The CDR3 here is CASSIQGGSTEAFF. For the CDR3, the DNA is TGTGCCAGCTCAATACAGGGCGGAAGCACTGAAGCTTTCTTT.

V and J are TRBV2 and TRBJ2-2; TRBD2 agrees at 8 bases. Trimming took 0 bases from V and 8 from J; bases not matched to a gene: 5. CDR3 size: 15 residues. The V gene's germline CDR1 is SNHLY and CDR2 FYNNEI. CDR3 nucleotides: TGTGCCAGCAGTGAAGCTGGGACTAGGGATGGGGAGCTGTTTTTT. Translation: CASSEAGTRDGELFF.

This clonotype occurred a few times. The rearrangement joins TRBV27 to TRBJ2-1; the D gene is possibly TRBD2 (6 bases). The germline CDR1 and CDR2 sequences are MNHEY and SMNVEV (reference sequence). The CDR3 is made up of 16 amino acids. With 6 bases removed from V and 1 base from J, the gap between germline ends came to 16 bases. The CDR3 DNA reads TGTGCCAGCAGGGGACTGGGGGGAAGTTCCTACAATGAGCAGTTCTTC. Its translation is CASRGLGGSSYNEQFF.

The chain is built from TRBV19 and TRBJ2-1; 10 bases map to TRBD2. Trimming at V came to 1 base and at J to 1 base, leaving 1 base not matched to a gene. The CDR3 covers 16 residues. Germline lookup yields CDR1 LNHDA and CDR2 SQIVND (reference sequence). The CDR3 reads CASSIASGRSYNEQFF. The CDR3 DNA is TGTGCCAGTAGTATAGCTAGCGGGAGATCCTACAATGAGCAGTTCTTC.

The chain has TRBV25-1 and TRBJ2-2, with D uncertain. V gave up 5 bases and J gave up 7 bases, with 11 bases separating them. The germline CDR1 and CDR2 sequences are MGHDK and SYGVNS. The CDR3 is 13 residues long. The CDR3 loop reads CASSSTSFGELFF. DNA for the CDR3: TGTGCCAGCAGTTCGACGTCCTTCGGGGAGCTGTTTTTT.

At least ten counts were recorded for this clonotype. The chain combines TRBV5-1 with TRBJ2-1; TRBD2 aligns across 12 bases. Germline-derived CDR1 and CDR2 are SGHRS and YFSETQ. Losses at the gene ends were 4 bases for V and 2 bases for J; bases not matched to a gene: 4. This CDR3 region has 16 residues. The CDR3 nucleotides read TGCGCCAGCAGCGCGACTAGCGGGAGTGCCTACAATGAGCAGTTCTTC. Translating gives CASSATSGSAYNEQFF.

This clonotype showed up many times. The chain couples TRBV5-1 to TRBJ2-1; 14 bases are shared with TRBD2. The CDR3 has 18 residues. V shed 7 bases and J 7 bases; nucleotides not matched to a gene: 16. The germline V gene has CDR1 SGHRS and CDR2 YFSETQ. The CDR3 reads CASFYGTSGRGSLNEQFF. The DNA for the CDR3 is TGCGCCAGCTTTTACGGGACTAGCGGGAGAGGTAGTCTTAATGAGCAGTTCTTC.

This clonotype occurred many times. The chain couples TRBV29-1 to TRBJ1-1; D gene ambiguous. The V and J ends lost 2 bases and 4 bases respectively, with 14 bases between them. Germline V gene data show CDR1 as SQVTM and CDR2 as ANQGSEA. This CDR3 is 14 amino acids long. For the CDR3, the DNA is TGCAGCGTTGAATCCTGGGGAATGTTCACTGAAGCTTTCTTT. Amino acid sequence: CSVESWGMFTEAFF.

This clonotype has only a few counts. Mismatch with germline at one junction end may stem from a read error. The gene calls are TRBV10-3 and TRBJ2-5; 15 bases align to TRBD2. The length of the CDR3 is 14 residues. CDR1 is ENHRY, CDR2 SYGVKD, per germline. CDR3 coding DNA: TGTGCCATCGGACTAGCGGGAGGGCAAGAGAGCCAGTACTTC. The encoded protein is CAIGLAGGQESQYF.

A few counts support this clonotype. The chain couples TRBV5-1 to TRBJ1-1; D possibly corresponds to TRBD1 (5 bases). The CDR3 contains 16 residues. Trimming left V 4 bases short and J 2 bases short, with 18 bases between. CDR1 SGHRS and CDR2 YFSETQ come from the germline V gene. The CDR3 bases are TGCGCCAGCAGCCAGGACGGGGGAAGGGGAAACACTGAAGCTTTCTTT. Protein sequence: CASSQDGGRGNTEAFF.

This clonotype was counted between two and nine times. CDR3 protein: CASSFGRDHMNEQFF. The CDR3 DNA follows: TGCGCCAGCAGCTTCGGGCGGGATCATATGAATGAGCAGTTCTTC. V usage is TRBV5-1 and J usage is TRBJ2-1; TRBD2 is a possible D gene (6 bases). This CDR3 spans 15 amino acids. Per germline, CDR1 SGHRS and CDR2 YFSETQ. The ends were cut back, 2 bases at V and 7 bases at J, with 16 bases in the middle.

The rearrangement uses TRBV12-3 or TRBV12-4 and TRBJ2-3, with TRBD1 matching over 7 bases. With V trimmed by 6 bases and J by 4 bases, 7 bases remained unmatched. This CDR3 spans 14 amino acids. Here the CDR3 DNA reads TGTGCCAGCAGCGCAGACAGGGCATCAGATACGCAGTATTTT. Translating it yields CASSADRASDTQYF.

The chain employs TRBV19 and TRBJ2-1; 7 positions agree with TRBD2. This CDR3 spans 14 amino acids. Looked up from germline, CDR1 is LNHDA and CDR2 is SQIVND (reference sequence). V shed 2 bases and J 4 bases; nucleotides not matched to a gene: 2. Here the CDR3 reads CASSITAGYNEQFF. The CDR3 DNA is TGTGCCAGTAGTATAACAGCGGGGTACAATGAGCAGTTCTTC.

V gene TRBV30 combines with J gene TRBJ2-2, with D unclear. The CDR3 is 13 amino acids. Trimming removed 2 bases from V and 1 base from J, with 5 bases in between. CDR1 is GTSNPN and CDR2 is SVGIG in the germline V gene (reference sequence). The DNA for the CDR3 is TGTGCCTGGAGTACGGTGAACACCGGGGAGCTGTTTTTT. It codes for CAWSTVNTGELFF.

This chain joins TRBV15 and TRBJ1-5; D remains unclear. The CDR3 has 14 residues. Germline loops: CDR1 LNHNV, CDR2 YYDKDF (reference sequence). Trimming left V 0 bases short and J 1 base short, with 4 bases between. The chain's CDR3 is CATSREDSNQPQHF. The CDR3 coding sequence is TGTGCCACCAGCAGAGAAGACAGCAATCAGCCCCAGCATTTT.

This chain joins TRBV4-1 and TRBJ2-2; possible D gene TRBD2, 5 bases. The CDR3 has 17 amino acids. In germline, CDR1 is MGHRA, CDR2 YSYEKL. The V and J ends lost 3 bases and 0 bases respectively, with 14 bases between them. The CDR3 DNA reads as TGCGCCAGCAGCCAGGAGACGGGATACGCGAACACCGGGGAGCTGTTTTTT. Translation: CASSQETGYANTGELFF.

The CDR3 here is CASSHFWGGNQPQHF. The DNA of the CDR3 is TGTGCCAGCAGTCACTTTTGGGGTGGCAATCAGCCCCAGCATTTT. The chain combines TRBV12-3 or TRBV12-4 with TRBJ1-5; D unclear. The CDR3 runs 15 residues. V was clipped by 5 bases and J by 2 bases, with 13 bases between them.